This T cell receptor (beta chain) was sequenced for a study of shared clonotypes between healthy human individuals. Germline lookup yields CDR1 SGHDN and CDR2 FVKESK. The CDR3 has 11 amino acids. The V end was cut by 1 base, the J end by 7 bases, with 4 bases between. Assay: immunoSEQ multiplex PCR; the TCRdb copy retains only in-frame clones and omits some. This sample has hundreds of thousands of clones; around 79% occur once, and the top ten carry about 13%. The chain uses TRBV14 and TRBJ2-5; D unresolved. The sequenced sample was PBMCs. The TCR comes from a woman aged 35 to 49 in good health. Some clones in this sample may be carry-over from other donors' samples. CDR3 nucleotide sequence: TGTGCCAGCAGCCAAGGTGTGACCCAGTACTTC. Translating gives CASSQGVTQYF. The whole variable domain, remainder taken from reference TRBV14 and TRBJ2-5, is EAGVTQFPSHSVIEKGQTVTLRCDPISGHDNLYWYRRVMGKEIKFLLHFVKESKQDESGMPNNRFLAERTGGTYSTLKVQPAELEDSGVYFCASSQGVTQYFGPGTRLLVL.